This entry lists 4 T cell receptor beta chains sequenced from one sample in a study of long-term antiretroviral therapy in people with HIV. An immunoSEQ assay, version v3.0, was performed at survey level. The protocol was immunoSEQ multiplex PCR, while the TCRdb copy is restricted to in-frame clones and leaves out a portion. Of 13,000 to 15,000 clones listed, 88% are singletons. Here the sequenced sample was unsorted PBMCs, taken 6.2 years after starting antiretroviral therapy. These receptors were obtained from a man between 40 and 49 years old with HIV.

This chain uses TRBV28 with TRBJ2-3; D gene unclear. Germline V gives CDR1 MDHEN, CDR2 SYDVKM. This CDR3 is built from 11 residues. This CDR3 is CVVSSTDTQYF. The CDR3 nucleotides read TGTGTCGTATCTAGCACAGATACGCAGTATTTT.

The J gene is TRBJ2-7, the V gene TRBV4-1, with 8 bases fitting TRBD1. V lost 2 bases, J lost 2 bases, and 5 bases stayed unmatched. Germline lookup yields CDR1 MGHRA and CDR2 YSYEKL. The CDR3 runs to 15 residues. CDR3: CASSQRDRGTYEQYF. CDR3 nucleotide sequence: TGCGCCAGCAGCCAAAGAGACAGGGGCACCTACGAGCAGTACTTC.

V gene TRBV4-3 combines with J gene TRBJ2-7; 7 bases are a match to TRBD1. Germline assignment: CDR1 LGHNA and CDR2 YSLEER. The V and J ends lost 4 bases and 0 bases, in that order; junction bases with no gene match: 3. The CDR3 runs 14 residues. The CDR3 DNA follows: TGCGCCAGCAGCCCTGGGACAGACTCCTACGAGCAGTACTTC. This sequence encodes CASSPGTDSYEQYF.

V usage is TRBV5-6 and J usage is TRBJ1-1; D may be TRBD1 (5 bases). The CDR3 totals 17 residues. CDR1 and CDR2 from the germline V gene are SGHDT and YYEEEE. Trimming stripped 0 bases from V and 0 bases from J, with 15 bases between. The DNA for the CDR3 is TGTGCCAGCAGCTTGGCGAGACAGTGGGGCTTGAACACTGAAGCTTTCTTT. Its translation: CASSLARQWGLNTEAFF.